The 26 T cell receptor beta chains presented below share a single source sample, sequenced in a study of blood T cells in healthy people across ages. Using a J-beta primer mix together with a sample-barcoded 5' primer, a second PCR was run for 7 to 11 cycles. One entry per CDR3 protein results from TCRdb running MiXCR on the 5' RACE reads. This table holds about 800,000 distinct CDR3 sequences, roughly 25% found once. These records were also assigned to another study, of T cells of mothers and their children.

Sequencing was carried out using blood. The receptors come from a boy under 18 in good health.

The genes are TRBV15 and TRBJ2-7; TRBD1 matches at 11 bases. The germline CDR1 and CDR2 sequences are LNHNV and YYDKDF (reference sequence). The CDR3 is 15 amino acids. Losses at the gene ends were 5 bases for V and 3 bases for J; bases not matched to a gene: 6. The CDR3 sequence is CATSLGQGASYEQYF. CDR3 DNA sequence: TGTGCCACCAGCTTAGGACAGGGGGCTAGCTACGAGCAGTACTTC.

The genes are TRBV7-8 and TRBJ2-3; D unresolved. V gave up 11 bases and J gave up 2 bases, with 14 bases separating them. The germline CDR1 and CDR2 sequences are SGHVS and FQNEAQ. The CDR3 length is 13 residues. The CDR3 bases are TGTGCCGTCGGTGCGGTTCCCACAGATACGCAGTATTTT. Translating gives CAVGAVPTDTQYF.

The rearrangement uses TRBV12-3 or TRBV12-4 and TRBJ2-5; either TRBD1 or TRBD2 may fit D (5 bases each). The CDR3 length is 14 residues. Trimming stripped 6 bases from V and 4 bases from J, with 15 bases between. Written as DNA, the CDR3 is TGTGCCAGCAGCTCCGGGACCCTCAGAGAGACCCAGTACTTC. It is translated as CASSSGTLRETQYF.

This clonotype turned up a few times. The CDR3 loop reads CASRDLGGYRSPLHF. CDR3 nucleotides: TGTGCCAGCAGGGACCTTGGGGGATATCGTTCACCCCTCCACTTT. The V call is TRBV12-3 or TRBV12-4, the J call TRBJ1-6; a weak D match, TRBD1 (5 bases). V was pared by 6 bases and J by 9 bases, with 18 bases between. This CDR3 is 15 amino acids long.

The rearrangement uses TRBV5-1 and TRBJ1-2, with 10 bases lining up with TRBD1. V lost 0 bases, J lost 6 bases, and 5 bases stayed unmatched. This CDR3 is built from 15 residues. Germline V gives CDR1 SGHRS, CDR2 YFSETQ. CDR3 nucleotides: TGCGCCAGCAGCTTGGATCCGGGACAGGGGAATGGCTACACCTTC. This encodes CASSLDPGQGNGYTF.

This rearrangement joins TRBV24-1 to TRBJ2-1, with D tentatively TRBD1 or TRBD2 (6 bases each). The length of the CDR3 is 16 residues. The germline V and J ends were trimmed by 1 base and 5 bases, with 14 bases remaining between them. Germline values: CDR1 KGHDR, CDR2 SFDVKD. The CDR3 reads CATSDLRGASNNEQFF. Written as DNA, the CDR3 is TGTGCCACCAGTGATTTAAGGGGGGCTTCGAACAATGAGCAGTTCTTC.

This clonotype has only a few counts. The J gene is TRBJ2-3, the V gene TRBV6-5; unclear D gene. Trimming left V 7 bases short and J 2 bases short, with 10 bases between. Germline CDR1 is MNHEY and CDR2 is SVGAGI. The CDR3 contains 13 residues. The CDR3 nucleotides read TGTGCCAGCACCAACGGCAACACAGATACGCAGTATTTT. Protein product: CASTNGNTDTQYF.

This clonotype was detected only a few times. V gene TRBV25-1 combines with J gene TRBJ2-3; 7 bases are shared with TRBD1. The CDR3 has 12 amino acids. Trimming cost V 5 bases and J 11 bases; bases outside gene matches: 7. Germline-derived CDR1 and CDR2 are MGHDK and SYGVNS. The CDR3 region has the DNA TGTGCCAGCAGTCGGTCGGCAGGGGGGCAGTATTTT. As protein: CASSRSAGGQYF.

The chain carries TRBV28 and TRBJ2-7; 8 positions match TRBD2. Losses at the gene ends were 6 bases for V and 0 bases for J; bases not matched to a gene: 4. CDR1 is MDHEN, CDR2 SYDVKM, per germline. This CDR3 is built from 14 residues. This CDR3 is CASREAGVSYEQYF. CDR3 bases: TGTGCCAGCAGAGAAGCGGGGGTCTCCTACGAGCAGTACTTC.

Only a few counts were recorded for this clonotype. V is TRBV7-9 and J is TRBJ2-5; D ambiguous. In germline, CDR1 is SEHNR, CDR2 FQNEAQ (reference sequence). CDR3 length: 14 amino acids. The ends were cut back, 4 bases at V and 1 base at J, with 10 bases in the middle. CDR3 sequence (DNA): TGTGCCAGCAGCTCCCCCCGGACCCAAGAGACCCAGTACTTC. Its protein is CASSSPRTQETQYF.

The table lists this clonotype with a few counts. This chain connects TRBV12-3 or TRBV12-4 to TRBJ2-3, with D uncertain. V gave up 3 bases and J gave up 6 bases, with 13 bases separating them. This CDR3 has 14 amino acids. The CDR3 coding sequence is TGTGCCAGCAGTTTTTTGGACGTCCGGGATACGCAGTATTTT. Protein product: CASSFLDVRDTQYF.

J is TRBJ2-7 and V is TRBV11-2, with D perhaps TRBD1 (6 bases). The CDR3 is 16 residues long. Germline CDR1 reads SGHAT; CDR2 reads FQNNGV. V lost 1 base and J 1 base, leaving 14 bases between the germline ends. This CDR3 is CASSLGSRGNSYEQYF. CDR3 sequence (DNA): TGTGCCAGCAGCTTAGGGAGCAGGGGTAATTCCTACGAGCAGTACTTC.

The V and J genes are TRBV7-9 and TRBJ2-1; D ambiguous. With 5 bases removed from V and 3 bases from J, the gap between germline ends came to 5 bases. CDR3 size: 12 residues. Germline V CDR1 and CDR2: SEHNR, FQNEAQ (reference sequence). The CDR3 protein is CASSLIYNEQFF. The DNA for the CDR3 is TGTGCCAGCAGCCTTATCTACAATGAGCAGTTCTTC.

This rearrangement joins TRBV12-3 or TRBV12-4 to TRBJ2-5; TRBD2 matches at 8 bases. The length of the CDR3 is 15 residues. J was trimmed by 5 bases and V by 8 bases; bases with no gene match: 13. CDR3 bases: TGTGCCAGCGGTGGGCGGGGGGAAGAGGAGGAGACCCAGTACTTC. It encodes CASGGRGEEEETQYF.

The rearrangement links TRBV27 to TRBJ2-2; 9 bases are shared with TRBD2. CDR1 MNHEY and CDR2 SMNVEV come from the germline V gene (reference sequence). CDR3 length: 17 amino acids. J gave up 6 bases and V 3 bases, and 11 bases lay outside the gene matches. CDR3 nucleotide sequence: TGTGCCAGCAGTTTCAAGGCGGGAGGGGACTCCTCCGGGGAGCTGTTTTTT. This translates into CASSFKAGGDSSGELFF.

The chain links TRBV12-3 or TRBV12-4 to TRBJ2-7; 9 bases line up with TRBD1. Losses at the gene ends were 3 bases for V and 2 bases for J; bases not matched to a gene: 8. The CDR3 covers 16 residues. The DNA of the CDR3 is TGTGCCAGCAGTTTCCTTTCTGGGACAGGGACCTACGAGCAGTACTTC. This codes for CASSFLSGTGTYEQYF.

In its sample, this clonotype was seen a few times. V gene TRBV9 combines with J gene TRBJ2-7; tentative D call: TRBD2 (6 bases). V lost 0 bases to trimming and J lost 3 bases, with 13 bases between them. The CDR3 has 15 amino acids. The germline gives CDR1 SGDLS, CDR2 YYNGEE. The CDR3 coding sequence is TGTGCCAGCAGCGTAGAAGCGGGTGAGAACTACGAGCAGTACTTC. It encodes CASSVEAGENYEQYF. Drawing the rest from reference TRBV9 and TRBJ2-7, the complete variable domain is DSGVTQTPKHLITATGQRVTLRCSPRSGDLSVYWYQQSLDQGLQFLIQYYNGEERAKGNILERFSAQQFPDLHSELNLSSLELGDSALYFCASSVEAGENYEQYFGPGTRLTVT.

In this sample, this clonotype turned up many times. The chain couples TRBV7-2 to TRBJ2-5; D gene ambiguous. This CDR3 comprises 13 residues. V gave up 6 bases and J gave up 0 bases, with 8 bases separating them. Germline V gene lookup returns CDR1 SGHTA and CDR2 FQGNSA. The CDR3 is CASSFSYQETQYF. The CDR3 DNA sequence: TGTGCCAGCAGTTTCAGTTACCAAGAGACCCAGTACTTC.

The chain is built from TRBV29-1 and TRBJ2-5; D is undetermined. The J call could be wrong; TRBJ2-1 is a better fit for the DNA end. The CDR3 has 14 amino acids. Germline lookup yields CDR1 SQVTM and CDR2 ANQGSEA. The CDR3 coding sequence is TGCAGCGTTGTTCGGGCCCGCGCGTTTGATGAGCAGTTCTTC. Protein product: CSVVRARAFDEQFF.

This clonotype has just a few counts. This rearrangement joins TRBV7-9 to TRBJ1-1; 10 bases line up with TRBD1. The CDR3 is made up of 16 amino acids. Germline assignment: CDR1 SEHNR and CDR2 FQNEAQ (reference sequence). V shed 4 bases, J shed 0 bases, and the junction held 5 bases outside the gene matches. The CDR3 loop is CASSSRQGAMNTEAFF. CDR3 nucleotides: TGTGCCAGCAGCTCCCGACAGGGGGCTATGAACACTGAAGCTTTCTTT.

Only a few counts were recorded for this clonotype. The chain recombines TRBV20-1 with TRBJ1-4; D not certain. V was trimmed by 3 bases and J by 6 bases, leaving 5 bases between them. Germline values: CDR1 DFQATT, CDR2 SNEGSKA (reference sequence). The CDR3 is made up of 11 amino acids. The CDR3 is CSARGYEKLFF. The CDR3 nucleotides are TGCAGTGCTAGGGGATATGAAAAACTGTTTTTT.

This chain uses TRBV5-5 with TRBJ2-1; 8 bases line up with TRBD1. Germline loops: CDR1 SGHKS, CDR2 YYEKEE (reference sequence). Losses at the gene ends were 5 bases for V and 3 bases for J; bases not matched to a gene: 7. The CDR3 totals 15 residues. CDR3 amino acids: CASRRTGIDYNEQFF. The CDR3, as DNA: TGTGCCAGCAGAAGGACAGGGATCGACTACAATGAGCAGTTCTTC.

This clonotype was detected only a few times. The V gene is TRBV11-1, the J gene TRBJ2-4; TRBD1 is a possible D gene (6 bases). With 1 base removed from V and 5 bases from J, the gap between germline ends came to 15 bases. The CDR3 runs to 16 residues. Germline CDR1 SGHAT, CDR2 FQDESV (reference sequence). CDR3 sequence reads: CASSLDREAGQNIQYF. Written as DNA, the CDR3 is TGTGCCAGCAGCTTAGACAGGGAAGCCGGTCAAAACATTCAGTACTTC.

This clonotype showed up just a few times. The gene calls are TRBV27 and TRBJ2-5; no clear D. The assigned J gene may be wrong: the sequence end matches TRBJ2-7 better. This CDR3 region has 14 residues. Per germline, CDR1 MNHEY and CDR2 SMNVEV (reference sequence). As DNA, the CDR3 is TGTGCCAGCAGTTTGGGGAAGTCCTACTACGAGCAGTACTTC. This gives the protein CASSLGKSYYEQYF.

The V and J genes are TRBV9 and TRBJ2-2; TRBD1 is a possible D gene (6 bases). This CDR3 spans 16 amino acids. With 10 bases removed from V and 0 bases from J, the gap between germline ends came to 19 bases. Germline V gene sequence: CDR1 SGDLS, CDR2 YYNGEE. CDR3 nucleotide sequence: TGTGCCGGCACCGTGAGACAGGCGCCGAACACCGGGGAGCTGTTTTTT. Amino acid sequence: CAGTVRQAPNTGELFF.

This clonotype was counted only a few times. The chain has TRBV29-1 and TRBJ2-7; either TRBD1 or TRBD2 may supply D (5 bases each). The germline CDR1 and CDR2 sequences are SQVTM and ANQGSEA. The CDR3 length is 14 residues. The V end lost 7 bases, the J end lost 2 bases, and 18 bases lay between the germline ends. Here the CDR3 DNA reads TGCAGCGGGGGGAAGAACAAGGATCCCTACGAGCAGTACTTC. This sequence encodes CSGGKNKDPYEQYF.